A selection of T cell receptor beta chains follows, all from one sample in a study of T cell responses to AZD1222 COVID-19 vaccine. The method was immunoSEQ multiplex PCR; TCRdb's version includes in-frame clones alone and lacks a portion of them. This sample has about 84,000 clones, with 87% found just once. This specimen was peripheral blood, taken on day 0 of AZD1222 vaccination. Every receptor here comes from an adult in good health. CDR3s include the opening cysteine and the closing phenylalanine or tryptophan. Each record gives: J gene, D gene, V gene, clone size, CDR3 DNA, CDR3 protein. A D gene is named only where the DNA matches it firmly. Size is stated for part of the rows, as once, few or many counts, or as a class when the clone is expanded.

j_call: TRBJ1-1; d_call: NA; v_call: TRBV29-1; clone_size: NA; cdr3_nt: TGCAGCTACAGGGAGGGGAACACTGAAGCTTTCTTT; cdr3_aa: CSYREGNTEAFF
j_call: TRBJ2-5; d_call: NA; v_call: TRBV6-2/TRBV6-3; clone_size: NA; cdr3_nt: TGTGCCAGCAGTTACCGGACGGCGGGGGCCCAAGAGACCCAGTACTTC; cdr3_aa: CASSYRTAGAQETQYF
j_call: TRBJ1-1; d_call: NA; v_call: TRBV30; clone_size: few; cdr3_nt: TGTGCCTGGAGTGTACCCCACAGGATGAACACTGAAGCTTTCTTT; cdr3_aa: CAWSVPHRMNTEAFF
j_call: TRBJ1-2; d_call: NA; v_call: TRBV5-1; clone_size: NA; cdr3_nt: TGCGCCAGCAGCCAGGAGACAGTGTTGGGCTACACCTTC; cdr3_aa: CASSQETVLGYTF
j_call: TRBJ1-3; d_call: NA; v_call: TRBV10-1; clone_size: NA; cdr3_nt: TGCGCCAGCAGTGAGTCGGAAGGAAACACCATATATTTT; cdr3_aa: CASSESEGNTIYF
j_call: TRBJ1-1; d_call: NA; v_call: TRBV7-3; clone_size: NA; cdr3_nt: TGTGCCAGCAGCTTAATCGGGGGGATAGGAGAAGCTTTCTTT; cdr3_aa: CASSLIGGIGEAFF
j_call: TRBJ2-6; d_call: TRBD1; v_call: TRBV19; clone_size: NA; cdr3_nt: TGTGCCAGTAGTATCCAGCGACCGGGACAGGGGGCGGATGGGGCCAACGTCCTGACTTTC; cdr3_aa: CASSIQRPGQGADGANVLTF
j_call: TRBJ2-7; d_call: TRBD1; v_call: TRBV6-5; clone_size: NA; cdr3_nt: TGTGCCAGCAGTTGGGGACAGGCTGGCTCCTACGAGCAGTACTTC; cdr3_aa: CASSWGQAGSYEQYF
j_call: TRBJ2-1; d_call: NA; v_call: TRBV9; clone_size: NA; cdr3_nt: TGTGCCAGCAGCGTATCCGTGGGAGGATCCTCCTACAATGAGCAGTTCTTC; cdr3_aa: CASSVSVGGSSYNEQFF
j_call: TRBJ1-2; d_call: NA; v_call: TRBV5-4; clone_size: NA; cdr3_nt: TGTGCCAGCAGCTTGGTTAAGGGAGGCGGCTACACCTTC; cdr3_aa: CASSLVKGGGYTF
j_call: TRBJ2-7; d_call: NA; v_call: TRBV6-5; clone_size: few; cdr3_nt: TGTGCCAGCAGACTCAACCGAGGCCACGAGCAGTACTTC; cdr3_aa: CASRLNRGHEQYF
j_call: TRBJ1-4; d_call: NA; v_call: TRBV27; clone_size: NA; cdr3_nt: TGTGCCAGCAGTCATGACCCTTGGGGTGAAAAACTGTTTTTT; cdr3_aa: CASSHDPWGEKLFF
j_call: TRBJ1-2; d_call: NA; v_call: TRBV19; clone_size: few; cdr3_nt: TGTGCCAGTACCCCAGACAGAACTATCTATGGCTACACCTTC; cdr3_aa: CASTPDRTIYGYTF
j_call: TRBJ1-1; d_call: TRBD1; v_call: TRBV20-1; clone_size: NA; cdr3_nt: TGCAATGGACAGGGAGGGACTGAAGCTTTCTTT; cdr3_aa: CNGQGGTEAFF
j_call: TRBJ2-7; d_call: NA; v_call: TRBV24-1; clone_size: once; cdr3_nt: TGTGCCACCAGTGATTTCCGACATCCCTACGAGCAGTACTTC; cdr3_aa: CATSDFRHPYEQYF
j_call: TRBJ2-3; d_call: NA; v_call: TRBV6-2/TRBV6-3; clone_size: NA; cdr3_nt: TGTGCCAGCAGTCGCAGCGGAGCCACAGATACGCAGTATTTT; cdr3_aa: CASSRSGATDTQYF
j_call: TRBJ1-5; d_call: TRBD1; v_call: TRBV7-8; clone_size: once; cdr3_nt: TGTGCCAGCAGCTTAGCTGGACAGGGGGCGGTTCAGCCCCAGCATTTT; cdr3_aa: CASSLAGQGAVQPQHF
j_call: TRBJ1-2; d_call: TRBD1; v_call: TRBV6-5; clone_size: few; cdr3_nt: TGTGCCAGCAGTTATAACAGGGGGCCGTCCGGCTACACCTTC; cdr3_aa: CASSYNRGPSGYTF
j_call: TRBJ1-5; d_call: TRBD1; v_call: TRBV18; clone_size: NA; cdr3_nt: TGTGCCAGCCGTCAGGGGGCCTCCAATCAGCCCCAGCATTTT; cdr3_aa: CASRQGASNQPQHF
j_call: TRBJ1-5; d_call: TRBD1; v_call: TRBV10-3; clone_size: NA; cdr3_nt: TGTGCCACCCAGGGACAGAGAAATCAGCCCCAGCATTTT; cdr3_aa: CATQGQRNQPQHF
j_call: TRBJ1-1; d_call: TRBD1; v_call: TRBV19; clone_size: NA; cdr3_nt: TGTGCCAGTAGTACCCTAGGGACAGGGGTCGATACTGAAGCTTTCTTT; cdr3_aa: CASSTLGTGVDTEAFF
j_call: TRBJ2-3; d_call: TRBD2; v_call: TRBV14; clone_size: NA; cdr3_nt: TGTGCCAGCAGCCTAAGGACTAGCGGGCGCACAGATACGCAGTATTTT; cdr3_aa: CASSLRTSGRTDTQYF
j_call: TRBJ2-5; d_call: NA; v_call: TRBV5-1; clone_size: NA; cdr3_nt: TGCGCCAGCACTCGGACAGATCAAGAGACCCAGTACTTC; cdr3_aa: CASTRTDQETQYF
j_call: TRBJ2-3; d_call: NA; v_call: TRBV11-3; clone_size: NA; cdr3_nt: TGTGCCAGCAGCTTTAGTGGGGCCACAGATACGCAGTATTTT; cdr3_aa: CASSFSGATDTQYF
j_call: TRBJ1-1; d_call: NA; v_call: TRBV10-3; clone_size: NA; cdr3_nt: TGTGCCATCAGTGAGTTGGGGTCGGGGAACACTGAAGCTTTCTTT; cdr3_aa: CAISELGSGNTEAFF
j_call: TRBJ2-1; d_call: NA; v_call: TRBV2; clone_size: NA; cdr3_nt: TGTGCCAGCAATACTAGGTTGGAGCAGTTCTTC; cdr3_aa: CASNTRLEQFF
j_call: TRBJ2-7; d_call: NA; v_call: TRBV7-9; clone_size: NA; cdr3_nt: TGTGCCAGCAGCTTAATTCAGGGGACGGCGTACGAGCAGTACTTC; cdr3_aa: CASSLIQGTAYEQYF
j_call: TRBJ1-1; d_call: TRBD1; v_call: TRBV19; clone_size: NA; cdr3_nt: TGTGCCACCCAAGACAGGGTGAACACTGAAGCTTTCTTT; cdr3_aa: CATQDRVNTEAFF
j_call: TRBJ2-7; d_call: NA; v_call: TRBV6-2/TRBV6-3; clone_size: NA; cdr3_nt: TGTGCCAGCAGTTACTCGGTAGGGACTTCCTCCTACGAGCAGTACTTC; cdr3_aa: CASSYSVGTSSYEQYF
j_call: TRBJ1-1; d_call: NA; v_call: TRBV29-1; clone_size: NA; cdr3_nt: TGCAGCGGCTCAACAGGGCCTGAAGCTTTCTTT; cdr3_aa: CSGSTGPEAFF
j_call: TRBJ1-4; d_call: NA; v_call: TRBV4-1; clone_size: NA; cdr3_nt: TGCGCCAGCAGCCAAGATAGTGTTAGGGGTGAAAAACTGTTTTTT; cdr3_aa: CASSQDSVRGEKLFF
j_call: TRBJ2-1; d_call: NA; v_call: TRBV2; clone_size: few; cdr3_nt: TGTGCCAGCAGCGGAAACCGGGACTTAGGACACAATGAGCAGTTCTTC; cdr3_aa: CASSGNRDLGHNEQFF
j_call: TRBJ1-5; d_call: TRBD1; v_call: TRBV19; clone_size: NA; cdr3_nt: TGTGCCAGTCACATCAGGGGGGCCGGAGGCAATCAGCCCCAGCATTTT; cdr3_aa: CASHIRGAGGNQPQHF
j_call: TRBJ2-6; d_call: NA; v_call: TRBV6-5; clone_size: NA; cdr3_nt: TGTGCCAGCAGTTACAGAGGCTCTGGGGCCAACGTCCTGACTTTC; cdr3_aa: CASSYRGSGANVLTF
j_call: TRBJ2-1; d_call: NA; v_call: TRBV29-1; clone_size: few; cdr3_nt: TGCAGCGTTGGGGCACAGGGCAATGAGCAGTTCTTC; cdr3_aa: CSVGAQGNEQFF
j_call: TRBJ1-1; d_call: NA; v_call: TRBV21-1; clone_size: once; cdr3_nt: TGTGCCAGCAGACACAGGAGGTTCACTGAAGCTTTCTTT; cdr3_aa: CASRHRRFTEAFF
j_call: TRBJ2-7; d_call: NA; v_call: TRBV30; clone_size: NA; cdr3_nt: TGTGCCTGGACCCCAGCGTTCTCCTACGAGCAGTACTTC; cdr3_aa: CAWTPAFSYEQYF
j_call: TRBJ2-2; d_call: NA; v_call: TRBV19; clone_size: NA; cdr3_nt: TGTGCCAGTAGTATAAGTCAGCGCAACACCGGGGAGCTGTTTTTT; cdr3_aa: CASSISQRNTGELFF
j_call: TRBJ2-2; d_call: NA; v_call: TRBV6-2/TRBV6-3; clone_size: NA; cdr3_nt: TGTGCCAGCAGTTACGACCAGGTAGACACCGGGGAGCTGTTTTTT; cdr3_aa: CASSYDQVDTGELFF
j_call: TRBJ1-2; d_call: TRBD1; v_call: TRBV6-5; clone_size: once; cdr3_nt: TGTGCCAGCAAGCGACCGCAGGGGGCGGGCTATGGCTACACCTTC; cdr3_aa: CASKRPQGAGYGYTF
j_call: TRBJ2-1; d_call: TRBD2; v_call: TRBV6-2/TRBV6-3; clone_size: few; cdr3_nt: TGTGCCAGCAGTTACACCCCCGGAAGACTAGCCGATGAGCAGTTCTTC; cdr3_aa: CASSYTPGRLADEQFF